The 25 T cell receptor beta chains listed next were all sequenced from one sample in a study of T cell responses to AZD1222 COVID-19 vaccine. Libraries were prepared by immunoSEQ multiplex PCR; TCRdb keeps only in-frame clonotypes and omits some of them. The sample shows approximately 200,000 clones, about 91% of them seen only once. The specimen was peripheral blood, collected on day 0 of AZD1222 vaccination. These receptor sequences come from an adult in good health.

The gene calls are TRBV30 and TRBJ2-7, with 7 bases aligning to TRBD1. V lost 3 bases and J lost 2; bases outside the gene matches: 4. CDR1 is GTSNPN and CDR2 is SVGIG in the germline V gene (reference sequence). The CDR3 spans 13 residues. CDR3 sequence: CAWSRGSAYEQYF. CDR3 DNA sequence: TGTGCCTGGAGCAGGGGGTCGGCCTACGAGCAGTACTTC. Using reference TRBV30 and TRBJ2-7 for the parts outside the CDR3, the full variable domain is SQTIHQWPATLVQPVGSPLSLECTVEGTSNPNLYWYRQAAGRGLQLLFYSVGIGQISSEVPQNLSASRPQDRQFILSSKKLLLSDSGFYLCAWSRGSAYEQYFGPGTRLTVT.

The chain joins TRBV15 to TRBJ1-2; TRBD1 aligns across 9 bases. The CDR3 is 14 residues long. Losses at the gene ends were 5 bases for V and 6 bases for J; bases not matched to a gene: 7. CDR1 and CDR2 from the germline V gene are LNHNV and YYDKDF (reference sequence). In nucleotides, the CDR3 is TGTGCCACCAGCCGGGACAGGGTCTTAGATGGCTACACCTTC. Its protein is CATSRDRVLDGYTF. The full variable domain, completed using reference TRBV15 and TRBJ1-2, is DAMVIQNPRYQVTQFGKPVTLSCSQTLNHNVMYWYQQKSSQAPKLLFHYYDKDFNNEADTPDNFQSRRPNTSFCFLDIRSPGLGDTAMYLCATSRDRVLDGYTFGSGTRLTVV.

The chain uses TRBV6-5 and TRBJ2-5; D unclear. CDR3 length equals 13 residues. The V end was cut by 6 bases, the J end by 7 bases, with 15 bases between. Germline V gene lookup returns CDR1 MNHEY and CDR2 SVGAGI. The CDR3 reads CASSPTRSGTQYF. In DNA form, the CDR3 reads TGTGCCAGCAGCCCGACTCGATCGGGGACCCAGTACTTC.

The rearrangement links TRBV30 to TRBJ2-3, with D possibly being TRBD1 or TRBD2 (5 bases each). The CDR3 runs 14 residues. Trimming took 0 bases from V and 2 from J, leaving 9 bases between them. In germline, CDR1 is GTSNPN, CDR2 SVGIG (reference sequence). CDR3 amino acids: CAWSVLGDTDTQYF. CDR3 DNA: TGTGCCTGGAGTGTACTAGGGGACACAGATACGCAGTATTTT.

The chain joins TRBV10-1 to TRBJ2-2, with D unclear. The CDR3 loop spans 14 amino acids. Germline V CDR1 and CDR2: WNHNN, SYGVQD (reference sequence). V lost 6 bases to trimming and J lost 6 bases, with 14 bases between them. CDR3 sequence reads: CASSPLGQPGELFF. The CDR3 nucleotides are TGCGCCAGCAGCCCCTTAGGGCAACCCGGGGAGCTGTTTTTT.

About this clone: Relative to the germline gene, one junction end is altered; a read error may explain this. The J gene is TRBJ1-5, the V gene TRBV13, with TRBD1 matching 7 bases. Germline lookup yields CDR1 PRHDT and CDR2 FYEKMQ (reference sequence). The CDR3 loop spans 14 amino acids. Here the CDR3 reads CASSLGQGNQPQHF. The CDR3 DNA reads TGTGCCAGCAGTTTAGGACAGGGCAATCAGCCCCAGCATTTT. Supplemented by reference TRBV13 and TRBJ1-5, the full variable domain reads AAGVIQSPRHLIKEKRETATLKCYPIPRHDTVYWYQQGPGQDPQFLISFYEKMQSDKGSIPDRFSAQQFSDYHSELNMSSLELGDSALYFCASSLGQGNQPQHFGDGTRLSIL.

The CDR3 bases are TGTGCCAGCAGTTTAGATCTGACCCGGGGAAACACTGAAGCTTTCTTT. It translates to CASSLDLTRGNTEAFF. This sequence joins TRBV28 and TRBJ1-1; D unclear. Germline-derived CDR1 and CDR2 are MDHEN and SYDVKM. Trimming left V 2 bases short and J 2 bases short, with 15 bases between. The CDR3 sequence is 16 residues long.

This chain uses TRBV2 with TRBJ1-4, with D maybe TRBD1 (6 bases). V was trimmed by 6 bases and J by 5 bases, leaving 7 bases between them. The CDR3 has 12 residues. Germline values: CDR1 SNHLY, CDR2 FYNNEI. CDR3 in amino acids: CASSGQNEKLFF. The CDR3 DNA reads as TGTGCCAGCAGCGGACAGAATGAAAAACTGTTTTTT. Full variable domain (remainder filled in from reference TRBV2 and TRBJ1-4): EPEVTQTPSHQVTQMGQEVILRCVPISNHLYFYWYRQILGQKVEFLVSFYNNEISEKSEIFDDQFSVERPDGSNFTLKIRSTKLEDSAMYFCASSGQNEKLFFGSGTQLSVL.

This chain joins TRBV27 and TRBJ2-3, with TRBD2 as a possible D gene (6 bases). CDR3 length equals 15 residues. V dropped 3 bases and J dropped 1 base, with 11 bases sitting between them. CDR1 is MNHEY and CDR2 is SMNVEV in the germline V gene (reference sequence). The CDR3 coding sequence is TGTGCCAGCAGTTTGGGGGGACTGCGCACAGATACGCAGTATTTT. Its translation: CASSLGGLRTDTQYF.

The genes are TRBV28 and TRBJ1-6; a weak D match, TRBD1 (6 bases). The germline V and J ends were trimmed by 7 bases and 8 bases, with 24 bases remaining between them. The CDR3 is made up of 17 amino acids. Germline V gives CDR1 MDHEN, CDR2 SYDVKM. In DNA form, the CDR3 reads TGTGCCAGCACACCTGCCTTGGGGGGGCGCGACGATTCACCCCTCCACTTT. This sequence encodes CASTPALGGRDDSPLHF.

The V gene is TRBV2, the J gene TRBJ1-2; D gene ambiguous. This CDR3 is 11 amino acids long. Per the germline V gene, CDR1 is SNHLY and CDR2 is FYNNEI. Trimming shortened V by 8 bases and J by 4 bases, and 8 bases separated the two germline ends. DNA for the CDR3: TGTGCCAGCGGCGGCGTCTATGGCTACACCTTC. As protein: CASGGVYGYTF.

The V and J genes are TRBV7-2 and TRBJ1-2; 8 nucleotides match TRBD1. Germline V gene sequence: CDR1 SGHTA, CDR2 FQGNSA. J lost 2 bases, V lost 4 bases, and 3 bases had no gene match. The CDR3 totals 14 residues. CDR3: CASSSGQGNYGYTF. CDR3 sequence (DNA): TGTGCCAGCAGCTCAGGACAGGGCAACTATGGCTACACCTTC.

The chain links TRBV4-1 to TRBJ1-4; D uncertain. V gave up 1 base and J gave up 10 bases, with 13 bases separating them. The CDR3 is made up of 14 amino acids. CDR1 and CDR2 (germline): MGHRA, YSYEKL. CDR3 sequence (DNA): TGCGCCAGCAGCCAAGCGGCCGGTAGTGGAAAACTGTTTTTT. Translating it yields CASSQAAGSGKLFF.

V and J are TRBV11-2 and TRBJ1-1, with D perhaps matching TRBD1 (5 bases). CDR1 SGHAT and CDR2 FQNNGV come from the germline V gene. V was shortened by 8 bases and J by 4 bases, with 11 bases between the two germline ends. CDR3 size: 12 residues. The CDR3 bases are TGTGCCAGCGCGGCCGGGGGCACTGAAGCTTTCTTT. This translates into CASAAGGTEAFF.

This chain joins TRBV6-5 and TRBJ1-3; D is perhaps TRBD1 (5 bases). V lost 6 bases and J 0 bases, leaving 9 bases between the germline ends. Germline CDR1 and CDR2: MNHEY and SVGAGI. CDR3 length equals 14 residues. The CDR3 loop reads CASRGLTSGNTIYF. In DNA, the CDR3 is TGTGCCAGCAGGGGACTCACCTCTGGAAACACCATATATTTT.

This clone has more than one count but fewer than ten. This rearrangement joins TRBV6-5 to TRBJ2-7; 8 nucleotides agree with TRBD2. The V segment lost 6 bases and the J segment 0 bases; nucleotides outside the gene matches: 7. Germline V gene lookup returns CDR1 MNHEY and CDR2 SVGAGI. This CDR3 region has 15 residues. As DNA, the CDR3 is TGTGCCAGCAGGCCTAAGCGGGGGAGCTCCTACGAGCAGTACTTC. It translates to CASRPKRGSSYEQYF.

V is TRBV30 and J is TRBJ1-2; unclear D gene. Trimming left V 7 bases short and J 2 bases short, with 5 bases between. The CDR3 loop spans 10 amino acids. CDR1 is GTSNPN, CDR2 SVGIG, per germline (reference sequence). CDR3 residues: CAYHNYGYTF. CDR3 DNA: TGTGCCTACCACAACTATGGCTACACCTTC.

Here the CDR3 DNA reads TGTGCCAGCAGCCCGGGGGCAGCGGGTGGTTCACCCCTCCACTTT. Translated, it gives CASSPGAAGGSPLHF. V and J are TRBV28 and TRBJ1-6, with D perhaps matching TRBD1 (6 bases). V was pared by 6 bases and J by 9 bases, with 18 bases between. The CDR3 extends over 15 amino acids. Per the germline V gene, CDR1 is MDHEN and CDR2 is SYDVKM.

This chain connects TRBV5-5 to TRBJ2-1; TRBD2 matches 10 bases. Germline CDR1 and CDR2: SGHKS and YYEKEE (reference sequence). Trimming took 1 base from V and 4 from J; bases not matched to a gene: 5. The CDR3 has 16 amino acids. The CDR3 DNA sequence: TGTGCCAGCAGCTTGACTAGCGGGGCCCTATACAATGAGCAGTTCTTC. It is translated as CASSLTSGALYNEQFF.

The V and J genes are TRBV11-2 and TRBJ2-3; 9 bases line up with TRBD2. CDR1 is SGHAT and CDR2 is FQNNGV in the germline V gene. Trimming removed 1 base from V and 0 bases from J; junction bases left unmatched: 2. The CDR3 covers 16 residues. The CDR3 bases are TGTGCCAGCAGCTTAGCGCTAGCGGGGAGCACAGATACGCAGTATTTT. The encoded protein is CASSLALAGSTDTQYF.

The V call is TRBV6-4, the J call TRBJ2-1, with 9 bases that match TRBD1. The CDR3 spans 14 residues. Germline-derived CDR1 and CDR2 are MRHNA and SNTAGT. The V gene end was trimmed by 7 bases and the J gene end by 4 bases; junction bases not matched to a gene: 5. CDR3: CASNGQGPYNEQFF. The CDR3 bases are TGTGCCAGCAATGGACAGGGGCCTTACAATGAGCAGTTCTTC.

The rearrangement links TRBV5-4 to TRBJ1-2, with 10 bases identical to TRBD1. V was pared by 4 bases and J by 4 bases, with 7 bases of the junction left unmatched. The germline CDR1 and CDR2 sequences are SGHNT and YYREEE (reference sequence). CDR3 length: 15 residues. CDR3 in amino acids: CASSRRQGAPYGYTF. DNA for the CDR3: TGTGCCAGCAGCAGACGACAGGGGGCCCCCTATGGCTACACCTTC.

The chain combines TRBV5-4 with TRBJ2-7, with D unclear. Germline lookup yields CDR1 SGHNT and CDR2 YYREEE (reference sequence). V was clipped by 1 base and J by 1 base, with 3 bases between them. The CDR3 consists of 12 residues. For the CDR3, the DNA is TGTGCCAGCAGCTTGCTGTCCTACGAGCAGTACTTC. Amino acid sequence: CASSLLSYEQYF.

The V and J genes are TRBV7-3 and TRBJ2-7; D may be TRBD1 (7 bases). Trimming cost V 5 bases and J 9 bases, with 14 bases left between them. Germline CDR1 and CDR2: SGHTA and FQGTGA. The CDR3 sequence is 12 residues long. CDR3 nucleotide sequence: TGTGCCAGCAGCCCAGGGGGGAGTGTGCAGTACTTC. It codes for CASSPGGSVQYF.

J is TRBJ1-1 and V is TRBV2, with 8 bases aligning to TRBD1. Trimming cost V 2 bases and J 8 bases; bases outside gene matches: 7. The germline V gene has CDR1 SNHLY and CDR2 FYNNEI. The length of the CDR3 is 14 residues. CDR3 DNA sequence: TGTGCCAGCAGTGAACTACAGAGGACAGGGGAAGCTTTCTTT. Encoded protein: CASSELQRTGEAFF.